Listed here is a single T cell receptor beta chain. No antigen is known for it. Trimming shortened V by 3 bases and J by 8 bases, and 16 bases separated the two germline ends. Per germline, CDR1 DFQATT and CDR2 SNEGSKA (reference sequence). The CDR3 covers 13 residues. This sample was taken from a study of liver allograft versus peripheral blood T cells. At the level of the study: Comparisons were made between T cell receptor repertoires found in transplanted livers and those circulating in recipients' peripheral blood.

Overall study findings and caveats: Intragraft T cell receptor repertoires of liver allografts were reported to differ from peripheral blood repertoires.

TCRdb reanalysed the reads using MiXCR and keeps one entry per CDR3 protein. The repertoire holds 3,500 to 4,000 distinct CDR3 sequences, with about 21% as singletons. The sequence derives from a human patient who had a liver transplant. The graft donor may be the source of some T cells. This chain links TRBV20-1 with TRBJ1-1; the D gene is possibly TRBD1 (5 bases). The CDR3 bases are TGCAGTGCTAGGGGGCAGTATACGGAGGAAGCTTTCTTT. Residues: CSARGQYTEEAFF.